This entry lists 17 T cell receptor beta chains sequenced from one sample in a study of PD-1 blockade in classical Hodgkin lymphoma. Every patient relapsed after autologous stem cell transplantation, and brentuximab vedotin exposure varied. Method: immunoSEQ multiplex PCR; TCRdb's copy keeps in-frame clones and lacks some. The data hold approximately 58,000 clones, with approximately 90% observed a single time. Sequencing was performed on peripheral blood mononuclear cells (PBMCs), taken before the second cycle of nivolumab. The receptors derive from a human donor with classical Hodgkin lymphoma.

The V call is TRBV27, the J call TRBJ1-1, with D possibly matching TRBD1 (5 bases). Germline V gene sequence: CDR1 MNHEY, CDR2 SMNVEV (reference sequence). The CDR3 covers 13 residues. Trimming took off 6 bases at V and 1 base at J, with 9 bases between the two ends. CDR3 sequence: CASSPGWNTEAFF. The CDR3, as DNA: TGTGCCAGCAGCCCAGGGTGGAACACTGAAGCTTTCTTT.

CDR3: CAWSSEREHGLNEQFF. The CDR3 region has the DNA TGTGCCTGGAGTTCCGAGCGGGAACATGGGTTGAATGAGCAGTTCTTC. This chain joins TRBV30 and TRBJ2-1; TRBD2 matches 7 bases. The V gene's germline CDR1 is GTSNPN and CDR2 SVGIG (reference sequence). Trimming cost V 2 bases and J 7 bases; bases outside gene matches: 14. This CDR3 is built from 16 residues.

The chain couples TRBV4-2 to TRBJ2-1, with D perhaps TRBD2 (6 bases). Germline CDR1 and CDR2: LGHNA and YNFKEQ. Between the trimmed V and J ends, which lost 1 base and 3 bases, there was a span of 13 bases. CDR3 length equals 16 residues. DNA of the CDR3: TGTGCCAGCAGCCAAGGTGCTTTGGAGGGCTACAATGAGCAGTTCTTC. This gives the protein CASSQGALEGYNEQFF.

V is TRBV19 and J is TRBJ2-5; D might be TRBD2 (7 bases). V dropped 5 bases and J dropped 4 bases, with 11 bases sitting between them. The germline CDR1 and CDR2 sequences are LNHDA and SQIVND (reference sequence). The CDR3 length is 13 residues. In DNA, the CDR3 is TGTGCCAGTAGTGGACAGCGGGGAGAGACCCAGTACTTC. Translation: CASSGQRGETQYF.

This sequence joins TRBV28 and TRBJ2-5; D remains ambiguous. The CDR3 spans 15 residues. CDR1 and CDR2 from the germline V gene are MDHEN and SYDVKM. The ends were cut back, 3 bases at V and 0 bases at J, with 11 bases in the middle. This CDR3 is CASSFSTDYQETQYF. The CDR3 nucleotides are TGTGCCAGCAGTTTCAGCACAGACTACCAAGAGACCCAGTACTTC.

This chain connects TRBV27 to TRBJ2-5; a weak D match, TRBD2 (7 bases). This CDR3 is 14 amino acids long. V was clipped by 6 bases and J by 7 bases, with 18 bases between them. Per the germline V gene, CDR1 is MNHEY and CDR2 is SMNVEV (reference sequence). The CDR3 bases are TGTGCCAGCAGAGGGACATTCGGGGGGAGGACCCAGTACTTC. Amino acid sequence: CASRGTFGGRTQYF.

The chain recombines TRBV28 with TRBJ1-4; tentatively, D is TRBD1 (6 bases). The V end lost 6 bases, the J end lost 0 bases, and 11 bases lay between the germline ends. The V gene's germline CDR1 is MDHEN and CDR2 SYDVKM. The CDR3 totals 15 residues. In DNA, the CDR3 is TGTGCCAGCAGCTCATCAGGGGCAACTAATGAAAAACTGTTTTTT. It encodes CASSSSGATNEKLFF.

The rearrangement joins TRBV4-2 to TRBJ2-7; 14 bases are a match to TRBD2. Germline values: CDR1 LGHNA, CDR2 YNFKEQ. J was trimmed by 7 bases and V by 2 bases; bases with no gene match: 7. The length of the CDR3 is 16 residues. CDR3 bases: TGTGCCAGCAGCCAACGTGGACTAGCGGGAGGTGTAGAGCAGTACTTC. It translates to CASSQRGLAGGVEQYF.

This clone has ten or more counts. J is TRBJ1-1 and V is TRBV19; TRBD1 is a possible D gene (5 bases). The CDR3 spans 15 residues. The germline V gene has CDR1 LNHDA and CDR2 SQIVND (reference sequence). Trimming removed 5 bases from V and 2 bases from J, with 15 bases in between. CDR3 nucleotides: TGTGCCAGTAGTTACGGCCGACAGTTAAACACTGAAGCTTTCTTT. This codes for CASSYGRQLNTEAFF. The whole variable domain, remainder taken from reference TRBV19 and TRBJ1-1, is DGGITQSPKYLFRKEGQNVTLSCEQNLNHDAMYWYRQDPGQGLRLIYYSQIVNDFQKGDIAEGYSVSREKKESFPLTVTSAQKNPTAFYLCASSYGRQLNTEAFFGQGTRLTVV.

The table lists this clone with a count of one. The sample contains more than one DNA sequence encoding this CDR3. This chain uses TRBV29-1 with TRBJ2-1, with TRBD2 matching over 8 bases. CDR1 SQVTM and CDR2 ANQGSEA come from the germline V gene. The V segment lost 6 bases and the J segment 5 bases; nucleotides outside the gene matches: 6. The CDR3 is 13 residues long. CDR3 residues: CSVVSGDHNEQFF. Written as DNA, the CDR3 is TGCAGCGTGGTTAGCGGGGACCACAATGAGCAGTTCTTC.

The chain employs TRBV6-5 and TRBJ1-1; TRBD1 matches at 7 bases. This CDR3 has 14 residues. The germline V gene has CDR1 MNHEY and CDR2 SVGAGI. V gave up 4 bases and J gave up 1 base; unmatched junction bases: 3. The CDR3 loop is CASSSTGSNTEAFF. The DNA of the CDR3 is TGTGCCAGCAGTTCGACAGGGTCGAACACTGAAGCTTTCTTT.

The chain recombines TRBV2 with TRBJ2-3, with a weak D call TRBD1 (6 bases). The germline V gene has CDR1 SNHLY and CDR2 FYNNEI. This CDR3 has 14 residues. Trimming removed 8 bases from V and 0 bases from J, with 12 bases in between. The DNA for the CDR3 is TGTGCCAGCTGGACAGAGATTAGCACAGATACGCAGTATTTT. Protein sequence: CASWTEISTDTQYF.

The chain combines TRBV7-9 with TRBJ1-3; D remains unclear. Germline V CDR1 and CDR2: SEHNR, FQNEAQ (reference sequence). CDR3 size: 15 residues. The V end lost 2 bases, the J end lost 4 bases, and 12 bases lay between the germline ends. CDR3: CASSLRGIGGNTIYF. The CDR3 region has the DNA TGTGCCAGCAGCTTACGCGGGATAGGGGGAAACACCATATATTTT. The full variable domain, completed using reference TRBV7-9 and TRBJ1-3, is DTGVSQNPRHKITKRGQNVTFRCDPISEHNRLYWYRQTLGQGPEFLTYFQNEAQLEKSRLLSDRFSAERPKGSFSTLEIQRTEQGDSAMYLCASSLRGIGGNTIYFGEGSWLTVV.

V usage is TRBV5-4 and J usage is TRBJ2-7, with 8 positions matching TRBD2. CDR1 and CDR2 (germline): SGHNT, YYREEE (reference sequence). Trimming cost V 1 base and J 3 bases; bases outside gene matches: 9. The CDR3 is 16 amino acids. Here the CDR3 reads CASSLSPQTSVYEQYF. DNA for the CDR3: TGTGCCAGCAGCTTGTCCCCGCAGACTAGCGTCTACGAGCAGTACTTC.

Comments on this clone: Other DNA sequences in the sample encode the same CDR3. V usage is TRBV5-4 and J usage is TRBJ1-6; a weak D match, TRBD1 (5 bases). Germline loops: CDR1 SGHNT, CDR2 YYREEE (reference sequence). The CDR3 runs 16 residues. V was trimmed by 0 bases and J by 9 bases, leaving 16 bases between them. The CDR3 nucleotides are TGTGCCAGCAGCTTGGCAGAGGGGTGGGTTACTTCACCCCTCCACTTT. Its protein product is CASSLAEGWVTSPLHF.

The V call is TRBV28, the J call TRBJ1-1, with D maybe TRBD1 (6 bases). Germline CDR1 and CDR2: MDHEN and SYDVKM. This CDR3 is 16 amino acids long. V was trimmed by 3 bases and J by 1 base, leaving 15 bases between them. CDR3 nucleotide sequence: TGTGCCAGCAGTTTGCTGTATTGGGGACAGAACACTGAAGCTTTCTTT. Its protein is CASSLLYWGQNTEAFF.

The chain uses TRBV7-2 and TRBJ2-7, with D unclear. Per germline, CDR1 SGHTA and CDR2 FQGNSA. This CDR3 is built from 13 residues. V lost 2 bases, J lost 4 bases, and 9 bases lay in between. The CDR3 region has the DNA TGTGCCAGCAGCTTACTTGCAGGATACGAGCAGTACTTC. This gives the protein CASSLLAGYEQYF.